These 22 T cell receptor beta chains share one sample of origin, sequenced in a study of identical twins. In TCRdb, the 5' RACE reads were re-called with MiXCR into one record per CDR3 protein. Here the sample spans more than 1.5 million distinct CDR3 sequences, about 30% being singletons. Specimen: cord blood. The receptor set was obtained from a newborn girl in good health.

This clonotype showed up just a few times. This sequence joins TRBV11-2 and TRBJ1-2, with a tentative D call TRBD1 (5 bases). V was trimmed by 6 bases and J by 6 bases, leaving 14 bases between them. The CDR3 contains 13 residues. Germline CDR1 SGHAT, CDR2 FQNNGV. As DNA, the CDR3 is TGTGCCAGCAGACCAAGGGGTAGGAATGGCTACACCTTC. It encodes CASRPRGRNGYTF.

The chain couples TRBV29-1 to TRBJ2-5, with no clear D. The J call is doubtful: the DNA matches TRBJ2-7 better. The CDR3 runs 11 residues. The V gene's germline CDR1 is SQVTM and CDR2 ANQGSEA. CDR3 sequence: CSVEDPSEQYF. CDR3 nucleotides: TGCAGCGTTGAAGATCCGAGCGAGCAGTACTTC.

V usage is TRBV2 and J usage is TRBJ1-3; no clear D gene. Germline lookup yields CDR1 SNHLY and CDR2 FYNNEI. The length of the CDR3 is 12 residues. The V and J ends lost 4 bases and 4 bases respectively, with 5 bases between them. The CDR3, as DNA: TGTGCCAGCAGTGTTCCGGGAAACACCATATATTTT. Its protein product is CASSVPGNTIYF.

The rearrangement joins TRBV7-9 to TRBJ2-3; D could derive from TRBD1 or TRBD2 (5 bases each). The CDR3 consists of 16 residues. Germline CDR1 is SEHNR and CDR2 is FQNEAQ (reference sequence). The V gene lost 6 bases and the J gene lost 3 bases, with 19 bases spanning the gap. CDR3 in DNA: TGTGCCAGCAGGCTAGGGACGACAGTGGGGACAGATACGCAGTATTTT. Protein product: CASRLGTTVGTDTQYF.

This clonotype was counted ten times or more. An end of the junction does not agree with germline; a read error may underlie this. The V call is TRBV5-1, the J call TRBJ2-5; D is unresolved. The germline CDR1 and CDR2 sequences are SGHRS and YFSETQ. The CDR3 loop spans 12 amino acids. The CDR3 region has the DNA TGTGCCAGCAGTTTGAGCCTAGAGACCCAGTACTTC. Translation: CASSLSLETQYF. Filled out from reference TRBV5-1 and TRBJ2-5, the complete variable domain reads KAGVTQTPRYLIKTRGQQVTLSCSPISGHRSVSWYQQTPGQGLQFLFEYFSETQRNKGNFPGRFSGRQFSNSRSEMNVSTLELGDSALYLCASSLSLETQYFGPGTRLLVL.

The CDR3 here is CASSLPLFVGTDTQYF. The DNA for the CDR3 is TGTGCCAGCAGCTTGCCCCTTTTTGTTGGCACAGATACGCAGTATTTT. The chain employs TRBV5-6 and TRBJ2-3, with D unclear. Germline CDR1 is SGHDT and CDR2 is YYEEEE. This CDR3 spans 16 amino acids. With 1 base removed from V and 1 base from J, the gap between germline ends came to 13 bases.

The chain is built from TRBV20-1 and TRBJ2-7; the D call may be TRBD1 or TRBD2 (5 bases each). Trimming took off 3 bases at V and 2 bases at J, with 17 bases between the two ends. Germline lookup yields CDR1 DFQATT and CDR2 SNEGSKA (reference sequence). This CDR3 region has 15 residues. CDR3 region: CSASVPGRNPYEQYF. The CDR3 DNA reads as TGCAGTGCTAGCGTACCGGGACGCAACCCCTACGAGCAGTACTTC.

In nucleotides, the CDR3 is TGTGCCAGCAGGTCCTCCCCTGCGGGAGGGCCGTATACGCAGTATTTT. This encodes CASRSSPAGGPYTQYF. V and J are TRBV6-5 and TRBJ2-3; 9 nucleotides align to TRBD2. In germline, CDR1 is MNHEY, CDR2 SVGAGI. The trim removed 6 bases at V and 7 bases at J, leaving 14 bases unmatched. This CDR3 has 16 residues.

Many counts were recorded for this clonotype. The CDR3 DNA reads as TGTGCCAGCAGCTTAGTTCGTGGTAGGTTCGACAGACCAACCTACGAGCAGTACTTC. Translation gives CASSLVRGRFDRPTYEQYF. The chain recombines TRBV7-9 with TRBJ2-7; TRBD1 might be the D (5 bases). The CDR3 is 19 amino acids. Germline CDR1 SEHNR, CDR2 FQNEAQ (reference sequence). V was shortened by 1 base and J by 2 bases, with 24 bases between the two germline ends. Supplemented by reference TRBV7-9 and TRBJ2-7, the full variable domain reads DTGVSQNPRHKITKRGQNVTFRCDPISEHNRLYWYRQTLGQGPEFLTYFQNEAQLEKSRLLSDRFSAERPKGSFSTLEIQRTEQGDSAMYLCASSLVRGRFDRPTYEQYFGPGTRLTVT.

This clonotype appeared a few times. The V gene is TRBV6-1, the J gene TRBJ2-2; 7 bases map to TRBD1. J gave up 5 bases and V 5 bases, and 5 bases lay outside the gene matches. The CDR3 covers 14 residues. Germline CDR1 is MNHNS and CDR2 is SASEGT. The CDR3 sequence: CASSPSTGTGELFF. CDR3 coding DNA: TGTGCCAGCAGTCCGTCGACAGGGACCGGGGAGCTGTTTTTT.

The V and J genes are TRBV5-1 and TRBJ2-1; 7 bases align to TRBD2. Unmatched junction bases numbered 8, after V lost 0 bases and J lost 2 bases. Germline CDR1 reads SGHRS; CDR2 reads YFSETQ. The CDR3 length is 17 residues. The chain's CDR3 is CASSLAGGRPPYNEQFF. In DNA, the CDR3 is TGCGCCAGCAGCTTGGCGGGGGGACGGCCCCCCTACAATGAGCAGTTCTTC.

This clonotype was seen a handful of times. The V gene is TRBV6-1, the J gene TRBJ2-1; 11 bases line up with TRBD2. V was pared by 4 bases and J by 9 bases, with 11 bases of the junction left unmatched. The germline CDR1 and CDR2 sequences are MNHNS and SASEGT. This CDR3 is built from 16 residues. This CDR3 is CASSGPSGRTLGEQFF. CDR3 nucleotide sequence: TGTGCCAGCAGTGGGCCTAGCGGGAGGACTCTAGGTGAGCAGTTCTTC.

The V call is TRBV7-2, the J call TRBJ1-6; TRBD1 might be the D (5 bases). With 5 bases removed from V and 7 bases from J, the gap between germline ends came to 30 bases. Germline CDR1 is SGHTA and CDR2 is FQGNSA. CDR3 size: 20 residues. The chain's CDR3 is CASSQRPGQGALRENSPLHF. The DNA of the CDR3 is TGTGCCAGCAGCCAGAGACCGGGGCAGGGAGCACTCCGCGAAAATTCACCCCTCCACTTT.

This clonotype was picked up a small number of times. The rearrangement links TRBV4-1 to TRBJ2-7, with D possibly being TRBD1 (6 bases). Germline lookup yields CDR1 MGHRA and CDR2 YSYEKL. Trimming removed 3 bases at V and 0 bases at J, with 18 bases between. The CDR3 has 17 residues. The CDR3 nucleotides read TGCGCCAGCAGCCACCCGACCGGGACACCCAACTCCTACGAGCAGTACTTC. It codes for CASSHPTGTPNSYEQYF.

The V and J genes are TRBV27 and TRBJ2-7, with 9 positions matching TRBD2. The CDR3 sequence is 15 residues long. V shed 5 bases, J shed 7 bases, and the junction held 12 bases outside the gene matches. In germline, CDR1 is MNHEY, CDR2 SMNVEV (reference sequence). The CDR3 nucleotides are TGTGCCAGCAGTGAACCGGGACTAGCACACAATGAGCAGTACTTC. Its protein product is CASSEPGLAHNEQYF.

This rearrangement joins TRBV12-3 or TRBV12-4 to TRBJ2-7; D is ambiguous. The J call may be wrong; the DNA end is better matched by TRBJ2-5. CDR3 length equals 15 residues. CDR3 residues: CASSFRAMTQETQYF. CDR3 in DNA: TGTGCCAGCAGTTTCAGAGCGATGACCCAAGAGACCCAGTACTTC.

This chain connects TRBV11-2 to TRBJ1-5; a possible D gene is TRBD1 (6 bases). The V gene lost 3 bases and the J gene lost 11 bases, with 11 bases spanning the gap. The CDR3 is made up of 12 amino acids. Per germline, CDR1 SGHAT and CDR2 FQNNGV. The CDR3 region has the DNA TGTGCCAGCAGCTTGCCTGGACAGTCCCAGCATTTT. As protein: CASSLPGQSQHF.

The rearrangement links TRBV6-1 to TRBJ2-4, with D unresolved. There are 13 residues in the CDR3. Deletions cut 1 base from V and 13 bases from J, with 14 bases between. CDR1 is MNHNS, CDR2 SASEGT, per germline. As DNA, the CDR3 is TGTGCCAGCAGTGAAGTTTACGGATACGGGCAGTACTTC. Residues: CASSEVYGYGQYF.

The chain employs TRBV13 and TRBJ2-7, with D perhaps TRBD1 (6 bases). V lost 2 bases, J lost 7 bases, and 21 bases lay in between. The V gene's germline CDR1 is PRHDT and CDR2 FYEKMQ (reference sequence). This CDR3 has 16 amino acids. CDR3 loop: CASSLLTGSSCNEQYF. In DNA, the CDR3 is TGTGCCAGCAGCTTATTAACAGGGAGCTCCTGCAATGAGCAGTACTTC.

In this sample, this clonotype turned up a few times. CDR3 DNA: TGCAGCGCTGCCGGGACAGGGGGGCTCTATGGCTACACCTTC. Protein: CSAAGTGGLYGYTF. This sequence joins TRBV29-1 and TRBJ1-2, with 11 bases matching TRBD1. The V gene end was trimmed by 7 bases and the J gene end by 4 bases; junction bases not matched to a gene: 8. This CDR3 is 14 amino acids long. Germline lookup yields CDR1 SQVTM and CDR2 ANQGSEA. Looking up the rest from reference TRBV29-1 and TRBJ1-2 gives the full variable domain: SAVISQKPSRDICQRGTSLTIQCQVDSQVTMMFWYRQQPGQSLTLIATANQGSEATYESGFVIDKFPISRPNLTFSTLTVSNMSPEDSSIYLCSAAGTGGLYGYTFGSGTRLTVV.

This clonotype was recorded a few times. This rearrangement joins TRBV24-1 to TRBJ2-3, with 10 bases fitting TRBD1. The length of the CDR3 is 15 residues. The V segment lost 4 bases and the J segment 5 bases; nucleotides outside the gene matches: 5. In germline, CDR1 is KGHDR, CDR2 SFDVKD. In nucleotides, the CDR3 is TGTGCCACCAGTGAACCGGGACAGGGGAAAGATACGCAGTATTTT. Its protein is CATSEPGQGKDTQYF.

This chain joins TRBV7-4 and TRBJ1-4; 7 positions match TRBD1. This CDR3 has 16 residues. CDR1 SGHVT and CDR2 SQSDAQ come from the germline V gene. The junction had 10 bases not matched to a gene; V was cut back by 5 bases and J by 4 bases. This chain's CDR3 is CASSPRTQGINEKLFF. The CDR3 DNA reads TGTGCCAGCAGCCCAAGAACACAGGGGATTAATGAAAAACTGTTTTTT.